This T cell receptor beta chain was identified during a study of blood T cell repertoires in COVID-19. Study-level information: Donors in the United States, Italy and Spain gave samples during acute or convalescent COVID-19. Sources were T cells, B-cell-depleted T cells, or PBMCs; the material itself was cDNA or gDNA.

Original data processing: Estimation of nucleated cell counts was performed using reference gene primer amplification. Libraries were prepared by immunoSEQ multiplex PCR; TCRdb keeps only in-frame clonotypes and omits some of them. The D gene and trimming were derived from the DNA, and the V and J assignments and clone size from that table. This sample has 75,000 to 90,000 clones, with 75% to 85% found just once. This CDR3 has 19 residues. This receptor was obtained from a woman aged 40 to 50 with active or convalescent COVID-19. The material sequenced was peripheral blood. The chain carries TRBV12-2 and TRBJ2-2; the table's D call TRBD1 went unverified against the DNA. TRBV12-2 is deemed a pseudogene. The CDR3 nucleotides are TGTGCAAGTCGCTTAGCGGATTTAGGGGGACAGCTTTACACCGGGGAGCTGTTTTTT. Encoded protein: CASRLADLGGQLYTGELFF.